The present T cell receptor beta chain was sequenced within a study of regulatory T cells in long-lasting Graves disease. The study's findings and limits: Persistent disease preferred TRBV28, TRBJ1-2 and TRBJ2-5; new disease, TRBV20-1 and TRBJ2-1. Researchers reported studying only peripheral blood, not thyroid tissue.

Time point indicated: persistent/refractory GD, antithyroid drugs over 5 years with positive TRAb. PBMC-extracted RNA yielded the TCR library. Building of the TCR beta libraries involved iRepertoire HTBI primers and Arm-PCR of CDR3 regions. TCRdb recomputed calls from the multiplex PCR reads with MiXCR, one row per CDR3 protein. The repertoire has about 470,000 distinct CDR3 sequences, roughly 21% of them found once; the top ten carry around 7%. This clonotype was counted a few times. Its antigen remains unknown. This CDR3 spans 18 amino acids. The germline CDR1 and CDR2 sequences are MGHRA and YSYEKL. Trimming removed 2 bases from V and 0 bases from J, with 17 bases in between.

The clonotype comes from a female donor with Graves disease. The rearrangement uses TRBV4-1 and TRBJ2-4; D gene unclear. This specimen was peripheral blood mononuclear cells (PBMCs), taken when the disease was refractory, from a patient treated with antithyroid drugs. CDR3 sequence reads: CASSQPSRRVLAKNIQYF. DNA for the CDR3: TGCGCCAGCAGCCAACCCTCAAGAAGGGTTCTAGCCAAAAACATTCAGTACTTC.